This T cell receptor beta chain was identified in a study of blood T cells in healthy people across ages. General study findings and limits: Age showed a roughly linear inverse relationship with TCR beta diversity per million T cells.

Germline CDR1 and CDR2: MNHEY and SVGEGT. The CDR3 is 15 amino acids. The V and J ends lost 6 bases and 9 bases, in that order; junction bases with no gene match: 9. PCR was performed a second time for about 6 to 11 cycles using a sample-barcoded 5' primer and a J-beta primer mix. TCRdb recomputed calls from the 5' RACE reads with MiXCR, one row per CDR3 protein. This sample has 1.5 million to 2 million distinct CDR3 sequences, with roughly 30% found just once. In each sample, at least 7 million PBMCs were isolated. Of note for this clonotype: What it recognizes is unknown.

The clonotype originates from a woman aged 25 to 39 in good health. The sample consisted of blood. The chain uses TRBV6-2 or TRBV6-3 and TRBJ2-1; TRBD2 matches 12 bases. In DNA, the CDR3 is TGTGCCAGCAGCCGGAGACTAGCGGGAGAGGGTGAGCAGTTCTTC. Residues: CASSRRLAGEGEQFF.